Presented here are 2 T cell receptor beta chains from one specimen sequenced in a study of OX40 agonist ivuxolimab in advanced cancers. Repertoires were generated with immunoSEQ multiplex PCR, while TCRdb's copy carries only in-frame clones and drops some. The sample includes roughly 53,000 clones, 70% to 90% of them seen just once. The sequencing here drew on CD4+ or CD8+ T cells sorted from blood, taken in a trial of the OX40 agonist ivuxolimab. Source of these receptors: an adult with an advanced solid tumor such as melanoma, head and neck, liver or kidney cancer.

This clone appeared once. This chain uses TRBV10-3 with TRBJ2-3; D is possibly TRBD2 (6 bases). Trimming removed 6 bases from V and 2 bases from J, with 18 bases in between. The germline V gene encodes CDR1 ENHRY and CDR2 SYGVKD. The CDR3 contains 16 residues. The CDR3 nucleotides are TGTGCCATCAGCGTGTCAGTCGCTAGCGTCACAGATACGCAGTATTTT. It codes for CAISVSVASVTDTQYF.

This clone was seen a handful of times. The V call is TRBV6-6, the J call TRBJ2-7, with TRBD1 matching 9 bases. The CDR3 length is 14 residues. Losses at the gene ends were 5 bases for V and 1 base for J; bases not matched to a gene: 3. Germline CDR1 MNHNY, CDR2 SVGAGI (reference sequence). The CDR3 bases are TGTGCCAGCAGTCGGACAGGGGATTCCTACGAGCAGTACTTC. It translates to CASSRTGDSYEQYF.